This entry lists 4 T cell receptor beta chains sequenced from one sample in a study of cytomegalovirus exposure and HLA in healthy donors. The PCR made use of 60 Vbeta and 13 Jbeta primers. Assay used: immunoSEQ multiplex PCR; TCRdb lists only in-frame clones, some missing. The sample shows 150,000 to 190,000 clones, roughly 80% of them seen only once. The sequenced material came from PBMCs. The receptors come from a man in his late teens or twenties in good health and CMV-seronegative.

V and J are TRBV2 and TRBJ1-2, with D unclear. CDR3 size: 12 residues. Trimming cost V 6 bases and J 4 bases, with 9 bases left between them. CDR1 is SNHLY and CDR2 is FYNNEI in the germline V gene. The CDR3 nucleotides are TGTGCCAGCAGGCCTACCTTCTATGGCTACACCTTC. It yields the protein CASRPTFYGYTF.

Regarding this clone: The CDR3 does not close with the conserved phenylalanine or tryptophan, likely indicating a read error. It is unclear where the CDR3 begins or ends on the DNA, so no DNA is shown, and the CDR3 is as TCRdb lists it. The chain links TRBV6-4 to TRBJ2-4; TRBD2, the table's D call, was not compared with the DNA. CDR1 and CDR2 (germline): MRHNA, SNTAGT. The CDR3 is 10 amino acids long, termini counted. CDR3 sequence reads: CASGEFRVRV.

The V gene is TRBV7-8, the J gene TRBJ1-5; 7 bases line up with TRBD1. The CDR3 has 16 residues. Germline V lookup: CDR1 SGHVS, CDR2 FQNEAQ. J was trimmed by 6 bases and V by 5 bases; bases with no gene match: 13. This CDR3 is CASSQGGERGLQPQHF. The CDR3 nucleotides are TGTGCCAGCAGCCAGGGGGGAGAGCGAGGGCTTCAGCCCCAGCATTTT.

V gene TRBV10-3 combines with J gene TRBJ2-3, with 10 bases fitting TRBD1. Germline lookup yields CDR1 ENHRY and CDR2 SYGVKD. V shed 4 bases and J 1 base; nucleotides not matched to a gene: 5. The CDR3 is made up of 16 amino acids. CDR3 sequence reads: CAISGSGTGGTDTQYF. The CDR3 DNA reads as TGTGCCATCAGTGGGTCTGGGACAGGGGGCACAGATACGCAGTATTTT.